This note documents a single T cell receptor beta chain sequence. Antigen: not known. The entry originates in a study of lymphopenia after photon versus proton radiotherapy. Study results and limitations: Survival link was tested only in deceased patients; proton benefit remains a possibility. Relative stability marked proton patients; photon patients lost diversity and naive cells.

Germline CDR1 is MNHGY and CDR2 is SAAAGT. CDR3 size: 16 residues. V shed 0 bases and J shed 2 bases, with 13 bases lying between them. The protocol was immunoSEQ multiplex PCR, while the TCRdb copy is restricted to in-frame clones and leaves out a portion. The table lists 40,000 to 45,000 clones, about 86% of them singletons. The chain links TRBV6-8 to TRBJ1-1, with D possibly matching TRBD1 (6 bases). The sequence was collected from a woman aged 70-85 years with pancreatic cancer. Some clones in this sample may be carry-over from other donors' samples. The starting material was peripheral blood, obtained from a patient treated with proton-based radiotherapy. The CDR3 is CASSYSWGASNTEAFF. The CDR3 bases are TGTGCCAGCAGTTACTCGTGGGGGGCCTCAAACACTGAAGCTTTCTTT.